The sequence of this T cell receptor beta chain was determined in a study of blood T cell repertoires in COVID-19. CDR1 and CDR2 from the germline V gene are KGHSH and LQKENI. The CDR3 runs to 15 residues. V lost 3 bases, J lost 1 base, and 5 bases stayed unmatched. Original analysis: Reference gene primer amplification in the assay estimated nucleated cell counts. The protocol was immunoSEQ multiplex PCR, while the TCRdb copy is restricted to in-frame clones and leaves out a portion. V and J calls and clone size are those listed in that table; D and trimming were worked out from the DNA. The sample has 45,000 to 55,000 clones, 70% to 85% seen once.

This chain links TRBV18 with TRBJ1-2; 7 nucleotides line up with TRBD1. The specimen was peripheral blood. The source is a man of 80 years or more with COVID-19, enrolled during active disease. In nucleotides, the CDR3 is TGTGCCAGCTCACCGGGACAGACTTTTAACTATGGCTACACCTTC. Protein: CASSPGQTFNYGYTF.